The TCR beta chain under discussion was sequenced for a study of a mutant IDH1 vaccine in newly diagnosed glioma. On the study more broadly: Patients were given eight vaccinations, scheduled in weeks 1, 3, 5, 7, 11, 15, 19 and 23.

The time point was: week 23, last vaccination. The vaccine gave 300 ug of a 20-mer mutant IDH1 peptide subcutaneously per dose. This CDR3 region has 14 residues. Trimming removed 5 bases from V and 0 bases from J, with 8 bases in between. Germline assignment: CDR1 SGHVS and CDR2 FQNEAQ. Measured with immunoSEQ multiplex PCR; TCRdb has only the in-frame clones, and not every one. Among 25,000 to 35,000 clones, around 87% were seen once, and the ten largest hold about 2.3%. To note about this clone: Its cognate antigen is unknown.

This sample comprised PBMCs, obtained from a glioma patient whose treatment included an IDH1 peptide vaccine. This receptor was obtained from a man aged 35-49 years with glioma. V gene TRBV7-8 combines with J gene TRBJ1-5; D is unclear. CDR3 in amino acids: CASSPQASNQPQHF. CDR3 DNA: TGTGCCAGCAGCCCCCAGGCTAGCAATCAGCCCCAGCATTTT.